The 26 T cell receptor beta chains in this list originate from one sample, sequenced in a study of breast tumors, draining lymph nodes, adjacent tissues. Samples came from axillary lymph nodes draining the breast cancer. TCRdb reanalysed the multiplex PCR reads using MiXCR and keeps one entry per CDR3 protein. The data contain approximately 200,000 distinct CDR3 sequences, around 33% of them singletons. Input material: axillary lymph node tissue. These receptors all come from a female donor with breast cancer. Some clones in this sample may be carry-over from other donors' samples.

This clonotype has a count of ten or more. The chain's CDR3 is CASSTGGTHNEQFF. CDR3 coding DNA: TGTGCCAGCAGCACAGGGGGCACACACAATGAGCAGTTCTTC. This chain uses TRBV11-2 with TRBJ2-1; 9 bases agree with TRBD1. The germline V gene has CDR1 SGHAT and CDR2 FQNNGV. CDR3 length: 14 amino acids. The ends lost 5 bases at V and 5 bases at J; junction bases unmatched: 4.

V is TRBV7-8 and J is TRBJ1-3; D ambiguous. V lost 2 bases and J lost 7, with 9 bases in between. Germline CDR1 SGHVS, CDR2 FQNEAQ. The CDR3 loop spans 13 amino acids. The CDR3 DNA is TGTGCCAGCAGCTTATATCGGGTGAACACCATATATTTT. Its protein is CASSLYRVNTIYF.

A note on this clonotype: One end of the junction is discordant with germline, which a read error may explain. This chain uses TRBV5-1 with TRBJ2-3; D is undetermined. Germline V CDR1 and CDR2: SGHRS, YFSETQ. CDR3 length: 14 residues. The CDR3 nucleotides read TGCGCCAGCGGCTTGGAACTCCACACAGATACGCAGTATTTT. Residues: CASGLELHTDTQYF.

This clonotype was observed many times. The rearrangement uses TRBV7-8 and TRBJ2-1; 9 bases are a match to TRBD1. The germline V gene has CDR1 SGHVS and CDR2 FQNEAQ. The CDR3 has 16 residues. The V segment lost 4 bases and the J segment 4 bases; nucleotides outside the gene matches: 8. The CDR3 region is CASSSTGTGHYNEQFF. As DNA, the CDR3 is TGTGCCAGCAGCTCGACCGGGACAGGGCATTACAATGAGCAGTTCTTC.

In its sample, this clonotype was seen many times. This chain links TRBV18 with TRBJ2-2, with D uncertain. V lost 1 base and J lost 1, with 4 bases in between. CDR3 length: 14 residues. Germline CDR1 is KGHSH and CDR2 is LQKENI. CDR3 residues: CASSPRWNTGELFF. The DNA of the CDR3 is TGTGCCAGCTCACCACGATGGAACACCGGGGAGCTGTTTTTT.

V usage is TRBV6-5 and J usage is TRBJ1-5; D remains unclear. Germline lookup yields CDR1 MNHEY and CDR2 SVGAGI. The CDR3 has 10 residues. Trimming shortened V by 8 bases and J by 14 bases, and 13 bases separated the two germline ends. The CDR3 region is CASGWADEHF. The CDR3 DNA follows: TGTGCCAGCGGGTGGGCGGACGAGCATTTT.

This clonotype came up many times. V gene TRBV29-1 combines with J gene TRBJ2-1; D gene unclear. Germline lookup yields CDR1 SQVTM and CDR2 ANQGSEA. The CDR3 is made up of 15 amino acids. Trimming took 4 bases from V and 6 from J, leaving 19 bases between them. The CDR3 loop reads CSVVWWVDGRNEQFF. The CDR3 DNA follows: TGCAGCGTTGTATGGTGGGTAGATGGGCGCAATGAGCAGTTCTTC.

CDR3 protein: CASTAGTTGGAGLRELFF. The CDR3, as DNA: TGTGCCAGCACCGCCGGGACTACCGGGGGGGCGGGTCTCCGGGAGCTGTTTTTT. The genes are TRBV5-4 and TRBJ2-2, with 8 bases fitting TRBD2. The junction had 22 bases not matched to a gene; V was cut back by 6 bases and J by 9 bases. Per germline, CDR1 SGHNT and CDR2 YYREEE (reference sequence). The CDR3 is 18 amino acids.

As for this clonotype: A read error may be the cause here, since a much bigger clone is one base away. This sequence joins TRBV14 and TRBJ2-1, with 8 bases identical to TRBD2. Germline CDR1 SGHDN, CDR2 FVKESK. CDR3 length: 15 residues. The CDR3 here is CASGHGRVYYNEQFF. The CDR3 coding sequence is TGTGCCAGCGGCCACGGGAGGGTATATTACAATGAGCAGTTCTTC.

This rearrangement joins TRBV7-9 to TRBJ1-2; no clear D gene. CDR3 size: 15 residues. Germline CDR1 and CDR2: SEHNR and FQNEAQ (reference sequence). V dropped 6 bases and J dropped 0 bases, with 14 bases sitting between them. The DNA of the CDR3 is TGTGCCAGCAGTGCTAGAGATGGAGCTAACTATGGCTACACCTTC. Its translation is CASSARDGANYGYTF.

This clonotype has only a few counts. Since a much larger clone is just one base distant, this may be a read error. The chain is built from TRBV20-1 and TRBJ2-7; D is unresolved. The CDR3 spans 14 residues. CDR1 is DFQATT, CDR2 SNEGSKA, per germline (reference sequence). The CDR3: CSARVPFSSSEQYF. CDR3 coding DNA: TGCAGTGCTAGAGTCCCTTTCAGCTCCTCCGAGCAGTACTTC.

This clonotype was detected ten times or more. The CDR3 sequence is CASLGLSNEQFF. The CDR3 DNA follows: TGTGCCAGCCTCGGACTGTCCAATGAGCAGTTCTTC. J is TRBJ2-1 and V is TRBV7-9; tentatively, D is TRBD2 (5 bases). The CDR3 has 12 residues. Per germline, CDR1 SEHNR and CDR2 FQNEAQ (reference sequence). V lost 8 bases to trimming and J lost 6 bases, with 11 bases between them.

This clonotype was seen at least ten times. J is TRBJ1-6 and V is TRBV30; maybe TRBD1 (6 bases). With 4 bases removed from V and 7 bases from J, the gap between germline ends came to 17 bases. CDR1 is GTSNPN and CDR2 is SVGIG in the germline V gene (reference sequence). This CDR3 has 15 amino acids. This CDR3 is CAWNPLTGRNSPLHF. The CDR3 DNA is TGTGCCTGGAACCCCCTGACAGGAAGAAATTCACCCCTCCACTTT.

As concerns this clonotype: One base away lies a much larger clone, so this may be a sequencing read error. The chain is built from TRBV5-4 and TRBJ2-1, with a weak D call TRBD2 (6 bases). The CDR3 totals 16 residues. Germline values: CDR1 SGHNT, CDR2 YYREEE (reference sequence). Deletions cut 4 bases from V and 5 bases from J, with 19 bases between. Written as DNA, the CDR3 is TGTGCCAGCAGCGACCCTAGCGCGAGCTTCCACAATGAGCAGTTCTTC. Translation gives CASSDPSASFHNEQFF.

This clonotype was counted many times. This chain uses TRBV19 with TRBJ1-5; D ambiguous. The V gene lost 7 bases and the J gene lost 3 bases, with 19 bases spanning the gap. Per the germline V gene, CDR1 is LNHDA and CDR2 is SQIVND (reference sequence). CDR3 length: 16 residues. CDR3 nucleotides: TGTGCCAGTACCCCTTATGATGTCGGTTACAATCAGCCCCAGCATTTT. Encoded protein: CASTPYDVGYNQPQHF.

This clonotype was recorded many times. V is TRBV19 and J is TRBJ2-1, with 7 bases that match TRBD2. CDR3 length equals 15 residues. With V trimmed by 4 bases and J by 0 bases, 3 bases remained unmatched. CDR1 and CDR2 from the germline V gene are LNHDA and SQIVND (reference sequence). The CDR3 is CASSSGSSSYNEQFF. DNA of the CDR3: TGTGCCAGTAGTAGCGGGAGCAGCTCCTACAATGAGCAGTTCTTC.

This clonotype was detected a few times. The DNA of the CDR3 is TGCGCCAGCAGCCAACTGGACAGGGGGAACACTGAAGCTTTCTTT. Protein sequence: CASSQLDRGNTEAFF. V gene TRBV4-1 combines with J gene TRBJ1-1; TRBD1 aligns across 9 bases. With 2 bases clipped from V and 1 base from J, the junction kept 2 bases outside the gene matches. The CDR3 sequence is 15 residues long. Per germline, CDR1 MGHRA and CDR2 YSYEKL.

In its sample, this clonotype was seen many times. The V and J genes are TRBV2 and TRBJ2-2; D gene uncertain. The germline V gene encodes CDR1 SNHLY and CDR2 FYNNEI. The CDR3 sequence is 12 residues long. V was clipped by 4 bases and J by 5 bases, with 5 bases between them. The CDR3 sequence is CASSVQTGELFF. DNA for the CDR3: TGTGCCAGCAGTGTTCAGACCGGGGAGCTGTTTTTT.

This clonotype came up many times. This chain joins TRBV3-1 and TRBJ1-6, with no clear D. This CDR3 is 17 amino acids long. CDR1 is LGHDT and CDR2 is YNNKEL in the germline V gene (reference sequence). V lost 6 bases and J lost 0, with 15 bases in between. The CDR3 coding sequence is TGTGCCAGCAGGCGCGGAGGTGTCGGCTCCTATAATTCACCCCTCCACTTT. It translates to CASRRGGVGSYNSPLHF.

For this clonotype: Just one base apart from a much larger clone, this may be a read error. The chain combines TRBV20-1 with TRBJ2-7; D gene uncertain. Germline lookup yields CDR1 DFQATT and CDR2 SNEGSKA (reference sequence). The CDR3 sequence is 11 residues long. Written as DNA, the CDR3 is TGCAGTGCTAGAAAAGAGTACGAGCAGTCCTTC. Its translation: CSARKEYEQSF.

This clonotype was counted at least ten times. V is TRBV5-1 and J is TRBJ1-6, with D perhaps TRBD1 (5 bases). V lost 0 bases, J lost 7 bases, and 11 bases lay in between. The CDR3 totals 15 residues. Germline-derived CDR1 and CDR2 are SGHRS and YFSETQ. CDR3 residues: CASSLVTVGNSPLHF. For the CDR3, the DNA is TGCGCCAGCAGCTTGGTGACAGTGGGGAATTCACCCCTCCACTTT.

In its sample, this clonotype was seen many times. This chain joins TRBV5-6 and TRBJ2-1; TRBD2 matches 8 bases. The CDR3 length is 15 residues. Germline CDR1 reads SGHDT; CDR2 reads YYEEEE. V shed 4 bases and J 7 bases; nucleotides not matched to a gene: 10. CDR3 region: CASSPSGRAKNEQFF. In DNA form, the CDR3 reads TGTGCCAGCAGCCCTTCCGGGAGGGCCAAAAATGAGCAGTTCTTC.

On this clonotype: This may be a read error: a much more frequent sequence differs by one nucleotide. The V call is TRBV7-3, the J call TRBJ1-1; D is ambiguous. Germline V gives CDR1 SGHTA, CDR2 FQGTGA. Trimming shortened V by 4 bases and J by 4 bases, and 10 bases separated the two germline ends. The CDR3 runs to 13 residues. The CDR3 DNA reads TGTGCCAGCAGCTCCACTCCGAGCACTGAAGCTTTCTTT. It encodes CASSSTPSTEAFF.

This clonotype was found many times. The chain carries TRBV11-1 and TRBJ2-1, with 7 bases matching TRBD1. V was pared by 2 bases and J by 5 bases, with 6 bases of the junction left unmatched. Germline V lookup: CDR1 SGHAT, CDR2 FQDESV (reference sequence). This CDR3 region has 15 residues. For the CDR3, the DNA is TGTGCCAGCAGCTTATACAGGGGAATTAACAATGAGCAGTTCTTC. It is translated as CASSLYRGINNEQFF.

At least ten counts were recorded for this clonotype. The chain has TRBV4-2 and TRBJ2-5, with no clear D. The CDR3 totals 12 residues. The germline gives CDR1 LGHNA, CDR2 YNFKEQ. V was cut by 0 bases and J by 4 bases, with 3 bases left in between. In DNA form, the CDR3 reads TGTGCCAGCAGCCAAGACGTAGAGACCCAGTACTTC. Encoded protein: CASSQDVETQYF.

Concerning this clonotype: A read error may explain this, as a much larger clone is one base away. The J gene is TRBJ1-5, the V gene TRBV30; maybe TRBD1 (6 bases). Germline loops: CDR1 GTSNPN, CDR2 SVGIG (reference sequence). The CDR3 is 14 amino acids. The V and J ends lost 1 base and 6 bases respectively, with 13 bases between them. CDR3 DNA: TGTGCCTGGAGTGATGAGACAGGCGGTCAGCCCCAGCATTTT. It translates to CAWSDETGGQPQHF. Full variable domain (missing parts from reference TRBV30 and TRBJ1-5): SQTIHQWPATLVQPVGSPLSLECTVEGTSNPNLYWYRQAAGRGLQLLFYSVGIGQISSEVPQNLSASRPQDRQFILSSKKLLLSDSGFYLCAWSDETGGQPQHFGDGTRLSIL.